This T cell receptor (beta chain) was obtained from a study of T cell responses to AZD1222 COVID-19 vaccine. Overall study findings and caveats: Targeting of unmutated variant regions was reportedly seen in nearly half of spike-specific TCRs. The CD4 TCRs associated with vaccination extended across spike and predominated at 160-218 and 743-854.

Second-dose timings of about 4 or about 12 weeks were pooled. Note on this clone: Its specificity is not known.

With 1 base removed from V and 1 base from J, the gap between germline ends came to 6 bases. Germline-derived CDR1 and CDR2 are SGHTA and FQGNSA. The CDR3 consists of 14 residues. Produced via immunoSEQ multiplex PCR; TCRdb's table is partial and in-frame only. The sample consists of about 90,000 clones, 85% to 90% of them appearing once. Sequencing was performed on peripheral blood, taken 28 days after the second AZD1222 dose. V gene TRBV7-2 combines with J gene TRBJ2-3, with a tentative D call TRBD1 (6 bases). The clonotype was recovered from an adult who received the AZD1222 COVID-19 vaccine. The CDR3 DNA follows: TGTGCCAGCAGCTTAGGGGGGCGCACAGATACGCAGTATTTT. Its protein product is CASSLGGRTDTQYF. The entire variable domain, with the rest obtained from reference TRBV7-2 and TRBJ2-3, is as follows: GAGVSQSPSNKVTEKGKDVELRCDPISGHTALYWYRQSLGQGLEFLIYFQGNSAPDKSGLPSDRFSAERTGGSVSTLTIQRTQQEDSAVYLCASSLGGRTDTQYFGPGTRLTVL.